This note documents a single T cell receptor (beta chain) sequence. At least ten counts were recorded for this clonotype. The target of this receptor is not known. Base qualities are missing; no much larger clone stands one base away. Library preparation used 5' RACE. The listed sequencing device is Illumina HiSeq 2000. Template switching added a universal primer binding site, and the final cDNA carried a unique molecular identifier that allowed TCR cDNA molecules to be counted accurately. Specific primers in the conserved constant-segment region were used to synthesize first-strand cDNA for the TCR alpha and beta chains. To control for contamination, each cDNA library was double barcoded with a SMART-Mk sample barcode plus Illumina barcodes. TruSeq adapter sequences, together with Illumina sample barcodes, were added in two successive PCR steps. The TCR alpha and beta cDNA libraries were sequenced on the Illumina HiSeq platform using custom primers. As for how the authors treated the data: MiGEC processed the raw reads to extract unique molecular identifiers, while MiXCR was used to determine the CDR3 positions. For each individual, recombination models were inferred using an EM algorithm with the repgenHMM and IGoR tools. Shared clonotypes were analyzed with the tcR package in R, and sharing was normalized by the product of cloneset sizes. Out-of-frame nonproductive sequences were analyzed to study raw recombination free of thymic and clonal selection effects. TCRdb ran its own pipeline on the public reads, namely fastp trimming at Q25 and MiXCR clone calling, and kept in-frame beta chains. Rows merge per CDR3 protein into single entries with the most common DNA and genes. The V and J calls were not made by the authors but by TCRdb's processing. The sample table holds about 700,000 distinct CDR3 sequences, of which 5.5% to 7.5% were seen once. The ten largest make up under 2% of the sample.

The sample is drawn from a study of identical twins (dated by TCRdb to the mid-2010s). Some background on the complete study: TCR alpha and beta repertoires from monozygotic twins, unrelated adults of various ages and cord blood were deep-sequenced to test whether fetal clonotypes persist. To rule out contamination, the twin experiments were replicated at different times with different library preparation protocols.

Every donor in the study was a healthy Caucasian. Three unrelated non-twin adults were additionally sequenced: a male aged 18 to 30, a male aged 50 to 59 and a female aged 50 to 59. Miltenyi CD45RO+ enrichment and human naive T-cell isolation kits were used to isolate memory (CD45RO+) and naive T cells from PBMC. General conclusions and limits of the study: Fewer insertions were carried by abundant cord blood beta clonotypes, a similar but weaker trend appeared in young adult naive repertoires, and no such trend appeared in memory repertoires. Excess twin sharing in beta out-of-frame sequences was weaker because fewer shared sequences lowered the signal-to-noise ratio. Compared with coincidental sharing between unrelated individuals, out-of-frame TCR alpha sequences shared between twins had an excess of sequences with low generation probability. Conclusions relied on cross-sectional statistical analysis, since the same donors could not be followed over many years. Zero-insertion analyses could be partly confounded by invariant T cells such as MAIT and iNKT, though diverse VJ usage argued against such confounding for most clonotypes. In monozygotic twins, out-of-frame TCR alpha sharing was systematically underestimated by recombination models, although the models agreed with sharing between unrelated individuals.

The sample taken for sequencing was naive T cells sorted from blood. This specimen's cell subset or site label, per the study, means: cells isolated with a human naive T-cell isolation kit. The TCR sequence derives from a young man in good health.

CDR3 sequence: CSVLGGTYNEQFF. Read as DNA, the sequence is TGCAGCGTTTTGGGCGGGACTTACAATGAGCAGTTCTTC. The chain joins TRBV29-1 to TRBJ2-1; TRBD2 is a weak D gene call, 6 bases matching. The cysteine opens and the phenylalanine closes a CDR3 of 13 amino acids. Only CDR3 DNA remains: 39 bases, in frame from the first base. V loses 5 bases of germline sequence and J loses 4 bases, and the interval between the two ends is 12 bases. From a lookup of the germline V gene, CDR1 and CDR2 are SQVTM and ANQGSEA.